This TCR beta chain comes out of a study of T-cell memory formation after mild COVID-19. TCRdb re-called the 5' RACE reads through MiXCR, storing one row per CDR3 protein. The sample has about 400,000 distinct CDR3 sequences, 18% seen once. Germline CDR1 and CDR2: DFQATT and SNEGSKA (reference sequence). Trimming pared 0 bases from V and 4 bases from J, leaving 9 bases between. The CDR3 spans 13 residues. Sequencing input: PBMCs or a T cell subset sorted from them (not recorded which). The receptor comes from a young man who had mild COVID-19 (a few samples of this study predate the infection). Cell type and time point are not known. V is TRBV20-1 and J is TRBJ1-2; D not resolved. The CDR3 here is CSARDTESYGYTF. Written as DNA, the CDR3 is TGCAGTGCTAGAGATACAGAGAGCTATGGCTACACCTTC.